This T cell receptor (beta chain) was captured by sequencing in a study of T cells after yellow fever vaccination. Study details: Preparation of the low-cell-number fractions used SMART-Seq v4 Ultra Low Input. General study results and limits: Among primary-vaccination clones, most reappeared after the booster, at 96% for CD4 and 88% for CD8.

V was clipped by 7 bases and J by 6 bases; unmatched bases: 12. The CDR3 runs to 15 residues. Template switching with 5'RACE generated the TCR cDNA and added a universal primer site and UMIs. TCRdb processed the 5' RACE reads anew with MiXCR; each CDR3 protein has one entry. The sample includes approximately 350,000 distinct CDR3 sequences, around 10% seen only once; the top ten take around 18%. This clonotype was found a few times. Its specificity is unknown. The chain combines TRBV12-3 or TRBV12-4 with TRBJ1-5; 7 positions match TRBD1. The sequence was obtained from a man between 18 and 35 years old who received the YFV17D yellow fever vaccine. The sample in question was PBMCs, obtained on the day of the first yellow fever vaccination. CDR3 loop: CASTKEGTDSQPQHF. As DNA, the CDR3 is TGTGCCAGCACCAAAGAAGGGACAGACAGTCAGCCCCAGCATTTT.